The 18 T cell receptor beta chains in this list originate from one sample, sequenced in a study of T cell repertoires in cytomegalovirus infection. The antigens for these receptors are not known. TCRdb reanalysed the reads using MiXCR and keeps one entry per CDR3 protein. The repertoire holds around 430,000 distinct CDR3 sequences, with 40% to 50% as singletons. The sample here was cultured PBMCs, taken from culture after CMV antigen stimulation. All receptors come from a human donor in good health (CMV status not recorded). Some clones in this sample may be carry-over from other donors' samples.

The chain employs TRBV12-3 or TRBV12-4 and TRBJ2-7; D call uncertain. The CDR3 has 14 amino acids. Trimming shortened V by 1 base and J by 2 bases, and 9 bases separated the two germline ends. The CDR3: CASSLVFHTYEQYF. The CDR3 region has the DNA TGTGCCAGCAGTTTAGTCTTTCACACCTACGAGCAGTACTTC.

The CDR3 DNA follows: TGCGCCAGCAGCCACCCGGGACAAGCCTACACCTTC. Translation: CASSHPGQAYTF. The genes are TRBV4-1 and TRBJ1-2, with D maybe TRBD1 (6 bases). The CDR3 has 12 amino acids. The germline V and J ends were trimmed by 3 bases and 10 bases, with 12 bases remaining between them. CDR1 MGHRA and CDR2 YSYEKL come from the germline V gene.

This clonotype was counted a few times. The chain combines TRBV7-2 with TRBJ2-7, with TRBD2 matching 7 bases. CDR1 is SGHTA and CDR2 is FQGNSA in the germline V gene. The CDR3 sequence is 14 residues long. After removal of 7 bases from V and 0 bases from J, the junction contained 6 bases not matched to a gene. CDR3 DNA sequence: TGTGCCAGCACCCGTAGCGGGTTCTCCTACGAGCAGTACTTC. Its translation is CASTRSGFSYEQYF.

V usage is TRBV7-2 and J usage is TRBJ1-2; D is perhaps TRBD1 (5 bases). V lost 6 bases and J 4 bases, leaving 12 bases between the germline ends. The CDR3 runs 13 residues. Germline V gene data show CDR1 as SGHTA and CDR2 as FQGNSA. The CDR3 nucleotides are TGTGCCAGCAGATTGGGGGTCAGCTATGGCTACACCTTC. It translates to CASRLGVSYGYTF.

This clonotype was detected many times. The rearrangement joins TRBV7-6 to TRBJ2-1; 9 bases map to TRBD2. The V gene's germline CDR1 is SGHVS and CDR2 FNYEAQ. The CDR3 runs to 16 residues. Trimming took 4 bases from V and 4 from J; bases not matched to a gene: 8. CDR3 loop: CASSSTRLAVYNEQFF. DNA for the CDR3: TGTGCCAGCAGCTCTACCCGACTAGCGGTGTACAATGAGCAGTTCTTC.

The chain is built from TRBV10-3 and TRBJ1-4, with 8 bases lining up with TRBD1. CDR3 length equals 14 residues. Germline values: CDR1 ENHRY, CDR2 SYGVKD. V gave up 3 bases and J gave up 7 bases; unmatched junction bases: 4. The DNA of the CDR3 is TGTGCCATCAGTGATCAGGGGGCTCTTGAAAAACTGTTTTTT. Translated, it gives CAISDQGALEKLFF.

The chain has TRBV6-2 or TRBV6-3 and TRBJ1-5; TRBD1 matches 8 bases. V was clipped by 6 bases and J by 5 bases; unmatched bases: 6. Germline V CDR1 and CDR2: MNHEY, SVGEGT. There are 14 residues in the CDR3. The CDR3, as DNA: TGTGCCAGCAGGGAAGACAGGGGTTATCAGCCCCAGCATTTT. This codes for CASREDRGYQPQHF.

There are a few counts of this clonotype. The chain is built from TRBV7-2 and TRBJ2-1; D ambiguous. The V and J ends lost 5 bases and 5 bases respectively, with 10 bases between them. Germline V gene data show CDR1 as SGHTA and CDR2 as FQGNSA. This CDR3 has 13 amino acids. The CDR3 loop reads CASSLRLNNEQFF. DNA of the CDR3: TGTGCCAGCAGCCTCAGACTGAACAATGAGCAGTTCTTC.

This CDR3 reads CASSPRFSGRADEQFF. The DNA of the CDR3 is TGTGCCAGCAGTCCCCGGTTCAGCGGGAGGGCGGATGAGCAGTTCTTC. The chain recombines TRBV12-3 or TRBV12-4 with TRBJ2-1; 10 nucleotides agree with TRBD2. This CDR3 is 16 amino acids long. Trimming took 5 bases from V and 8 from J; bases not matched to a gene: 12.

The CDR3 spells CASGGLLNEQFF. The CDR3 DNA is TGTGCCAGCGGGGGACTATTAAATGAGCAGTTCTTC. The chain combines TRBV7-2 with TRBJ2-1, with 7 bases aligning to TRBD2. With 8 bases clipped from V and 7 bases from J, the junction kept 5 bases outside the gene matches. Germline values: CDR1 SGHTA, CDR2 FQGNSA. The CDR3 has 12 amino acids. The full variable domain, rest sourced from reference TRBV7-2 and TRBJ2-1, is GAGVSQSPSNKVTEKGKDVELRCDPISGHTALYWYRQSLGQGLEFLIYFQGNSAPDKSGLPSDRFSAERTGGSVSTLTIQRTQQEDSAVYLCASGGLLNEQFFGPGTRLTVL.

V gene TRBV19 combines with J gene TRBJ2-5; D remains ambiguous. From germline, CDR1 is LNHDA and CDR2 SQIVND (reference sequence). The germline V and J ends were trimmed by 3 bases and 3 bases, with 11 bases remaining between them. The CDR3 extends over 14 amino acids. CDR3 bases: TGTGCCAGTAGTATGGATGATGGAGAAGAGACCCAGTACTTC. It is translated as CASSMDDGEETQYF.

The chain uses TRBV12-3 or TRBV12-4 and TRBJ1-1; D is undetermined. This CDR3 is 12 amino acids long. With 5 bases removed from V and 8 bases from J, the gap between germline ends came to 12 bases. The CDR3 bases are TGTGCCAGCAGTACGGATTACCGGGAAGCTTTCTTT. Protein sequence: CASSTDYREAFF.

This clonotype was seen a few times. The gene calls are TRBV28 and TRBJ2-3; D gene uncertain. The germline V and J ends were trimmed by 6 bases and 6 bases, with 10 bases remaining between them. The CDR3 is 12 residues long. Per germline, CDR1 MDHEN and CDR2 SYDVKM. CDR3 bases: TGTGCCAGCAGATGGAAGTTGGATACGCAGTATTTT. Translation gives CASRWKLDTQYF.

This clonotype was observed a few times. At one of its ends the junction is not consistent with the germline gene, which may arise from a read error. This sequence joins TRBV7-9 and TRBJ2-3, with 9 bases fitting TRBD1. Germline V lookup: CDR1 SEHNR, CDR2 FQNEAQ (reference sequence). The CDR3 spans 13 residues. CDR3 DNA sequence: TGTGCCAGCAGGTTAGGGCCCGGGACAGGGAAATATTTT. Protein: CASRLGPGTGKYF.

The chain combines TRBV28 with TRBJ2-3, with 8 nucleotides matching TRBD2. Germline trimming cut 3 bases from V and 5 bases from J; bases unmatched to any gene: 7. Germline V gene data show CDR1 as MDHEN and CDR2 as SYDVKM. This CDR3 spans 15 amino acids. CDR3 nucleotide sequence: TGTGCCAGCAGTTTGGACGGGGGGGCATTAGATACGCAGTATTTT. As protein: CASSLDGGALDTQYF. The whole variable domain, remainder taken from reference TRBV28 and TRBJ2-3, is DVKVTQSSRYLVKRTGEKVFLECVQDMDHENMFWYRQDPGLGLRLIYFSYDVKMKEKGDIPEGYSVSREKKERFSLILESASTNQTSMYLCASSLDGGALDTQYFGPGTRLTVL.

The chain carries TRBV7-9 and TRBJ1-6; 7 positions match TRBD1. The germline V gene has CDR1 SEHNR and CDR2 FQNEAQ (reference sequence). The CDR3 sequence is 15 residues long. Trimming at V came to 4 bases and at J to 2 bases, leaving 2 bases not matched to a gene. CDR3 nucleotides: TGTGCCAGCAGCTCCAGGGGGACCTATAATTCACCCCTCCACTTT. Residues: CASSSRGTYNSPLHF.

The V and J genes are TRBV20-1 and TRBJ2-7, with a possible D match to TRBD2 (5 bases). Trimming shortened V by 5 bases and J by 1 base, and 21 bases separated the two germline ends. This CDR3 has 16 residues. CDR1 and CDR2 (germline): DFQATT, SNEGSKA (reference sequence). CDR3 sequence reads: CSAFNPGLPISYEQYF. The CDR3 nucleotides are TGCAGTGCTTTTAATCCCGGACTGCCGATTTCCTACGAGCAGTACTTC.

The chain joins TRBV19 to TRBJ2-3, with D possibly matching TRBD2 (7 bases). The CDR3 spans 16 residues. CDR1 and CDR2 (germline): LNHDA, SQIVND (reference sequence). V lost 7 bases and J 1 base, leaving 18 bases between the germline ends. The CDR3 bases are TGTGCCAGTAAGGCGCGGGGGCCCCGGGGCACAGATACGCAGTATTTT. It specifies CASKARGPRGTDTQYF.